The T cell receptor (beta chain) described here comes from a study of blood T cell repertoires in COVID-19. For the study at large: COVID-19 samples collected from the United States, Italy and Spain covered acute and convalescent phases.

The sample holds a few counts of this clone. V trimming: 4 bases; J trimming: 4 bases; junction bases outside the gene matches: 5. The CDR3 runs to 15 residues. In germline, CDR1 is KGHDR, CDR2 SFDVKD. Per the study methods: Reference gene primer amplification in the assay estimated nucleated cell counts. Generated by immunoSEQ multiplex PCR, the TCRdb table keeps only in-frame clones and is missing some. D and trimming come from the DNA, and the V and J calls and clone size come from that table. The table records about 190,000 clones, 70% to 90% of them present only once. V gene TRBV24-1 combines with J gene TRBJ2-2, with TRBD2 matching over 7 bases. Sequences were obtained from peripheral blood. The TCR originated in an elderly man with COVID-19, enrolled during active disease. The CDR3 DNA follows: TGTGCCACCAGTGACGAGAGCGGGGCCACCGGGGAGCTGTTTTTT. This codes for CATSDESGATGELFF.